The clone carrying this T cell receptor (beta chain) has just a few counts. The data originate from a study of response to subunit inactivated influenza vaccine. TCRdb fed the RT-PCR reads into MiXCR, producing one record per CDR3 protein. The data show around 790,000 distinct CDR3 sequences, 21% seen once. Looked up from germline, CDR1 is LGHNA and CDR2 is YSLEER. Trimming pared 3 bases from V and 2 bases from J, leaving 12 bases between. The CDR3 spans 15 residues. This material consisted of PBMCs from blood, taken more than 4 days after vaccination. The TCR sequence derives from a man aged 50 to 60 who received an inactivated influenza vaccine. The chain combines TRBV4-3 with TRBJ2-3, with D tentatively TRBD2 (5 bases). In DNA form, the CDR3 reads TGCGCCAGCAGCCACGGCGAGGGTATCACAGATACGCAGTATTTT. Translation gives CASSHGEGITDTQYF.